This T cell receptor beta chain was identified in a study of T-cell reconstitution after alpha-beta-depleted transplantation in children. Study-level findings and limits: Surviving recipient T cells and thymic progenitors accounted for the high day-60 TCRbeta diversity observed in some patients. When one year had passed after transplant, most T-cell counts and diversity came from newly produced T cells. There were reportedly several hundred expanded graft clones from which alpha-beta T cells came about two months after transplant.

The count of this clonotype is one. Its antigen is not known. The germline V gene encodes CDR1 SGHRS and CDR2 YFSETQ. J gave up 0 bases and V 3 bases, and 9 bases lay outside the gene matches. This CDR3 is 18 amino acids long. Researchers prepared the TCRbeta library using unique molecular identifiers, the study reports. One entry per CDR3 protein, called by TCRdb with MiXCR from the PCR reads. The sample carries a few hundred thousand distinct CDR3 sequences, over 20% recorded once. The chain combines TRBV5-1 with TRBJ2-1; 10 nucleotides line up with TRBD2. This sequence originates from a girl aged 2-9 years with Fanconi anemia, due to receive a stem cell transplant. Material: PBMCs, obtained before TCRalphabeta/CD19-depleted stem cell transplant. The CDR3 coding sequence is TGCGCCAGCAGCTCACTAACTAGCGGGGCGAGCTCCTACAATGAGCAGTTCTTC. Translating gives CASSSLTSGASSYNEQFF.